One sample yielded the 3 T cell receptor beta chains listed below, sequenced in a study of neurological immune-mediated disorders. TCRdb called the 5' RACE reads again in MiXCR, with one record for every CDR3 protein. The sample has tens of thousands of distinct CDR3 sequences; about 14% are singletons. The sample consisted of PBMCs. The receptors stem from a woman aged 50 to 60 in good health.

Ten or more counts support this clonotype. This chain connects TRBV6-2 or TRBV6-3 to TRBJ1-3, with D hard to call. The CDR3 runs to 13 residues. Between the trimmed V and J ends, which lost 5 bases and 2 bases, there was a span of 7 bases. CDR1 MNHEY and CDR2 SVGEGT come from the germline V gene. CDR3 residues: CASSRGTGNTIYF. The CDR3, as DNA: TGTGCCAGCAGTCGAGGCACTGGAAACACCATATATTTT.

The chain combines TRBV6-5 with TRBJ2-1; D gene unclear. From germline, CDR1 is MNHEY and CDR2 SVGAGI. V lost 2 bases, J lost 8 bases, and 10 bases lay in between. This CDR3 contains 13 residues. CDR3 sequence (DNA): TGTGCCAGCAGTTACCCAGCAACCGATGAGCAGTTCTTC. It specifies CASSYPATDEQFF.

Concerning this clonotype itself: One end of the junction is discordant with germline, which a read error may explain. The V gene is TRBV20-1, the J gene TRBJ2-5, with 7 bases identical to TRBD2. Germline lookup yields CDR1 DFQATT and CDR2 SNEGSKA (reference sequence). The CDR3 runs to 12 residues. CDR3 DNA: TGCAGTACCAGACTATTGCGGGAGACACAGTACTTC. Its translation is CSTRLLRETQYF.